Reported below is one TCR beta chain. This record belongs to a study of glioma-infiltrating T cells after dendritic cell vaccination. Study information: Three intradermal dendritic cell vaccine injections were given every two weeks.

The germline V gene has CDR1 LNHDA and CDR2 SQIVND (reference sequence). The CDR3 length is 14 residues. With V trimmed by 8 bases and J by 3 bases, 9 bases remained unmatched. Profiled with immunoSEQ multiplex PCR; TCRdb holds only in-frame clones, not every one. The profile shows fewer than 100,000 clones, 86% of them singletons. This TCR was recovered from a human donor with glioblastoma. The chain employs TRBV19 and TRBJ2-7, with TRBD2 matching 8 bases. Sequencing was performed on blood, taken before dendritic cell vaccination. CDR3: CASHAAGLGYEQYF. As DNA, the CDR3 is TGTGCCAGTCACGCCGCGGGACTAGGCTACGAGCAGTACTTC.